This T cell receptor (beta chain) was found in a study of T cell clusters in autoimmune cytopenias. TRB amplification used approximately 0.25 ug of peripheral blood genomic DNA. TRB was amplified by touch-down multiplex PCR, primer pools A and B combined. TCRdb derives one entry per CDR3 protein from the multiplex PCR reads, leaving out DNA. The table gives about 4,800 distinct CDR3 sequences; the top ten clones make up 15% to 20% of it. Its frequency marks this clonotype as medium-sized. This receptor was obtained from a human donor with an autoimmune cytopenia or autoimmune hepatitis (not recorded which). Material for sequencing was peripheral blood.

CDR3 region: CASSLSPGTFIDGYTF. The V and J genes are TRBV5-4 and TRBJ1-2; as DNA is missing, the TRBD1 call by TCRdb cannot be tested. This CDR3 is 16 amino acids long. Germline lookup yields CDR1 SGHNT and CDR2 YYREEE (reference sequence).